This T cell receptor beta chain is from a study of tumor-infiltrating lymphocytes in primary liver carcinoma. Study details: Each of the growths was stage T1-T3 N0M0, extending about 4.2 to 11 cm across. General study findings and limits: Tumor-adjacent and tumor-blood pairs overlapped less than tumor region pairs did.

In this sample, this clonotype turned up once. Its matching antigen is unknown. The junction does not match germline at one end; this may be a read error. Out of unsorted whole blood came the blood RNA, and germline DNA was extracted as well. The CDR3 sequence is 13 residues long. From around 500 ng of total RNA, TCR beta-specific cDNA was reverse-transcribed using a constant-region primer. Slightly modified ARM-PCR, run as three nested multiplex PCR rounds, produced the TCR beta libraries. It was with TRBV1-TRBV30 forward primers and a C-beta reverse primer that the first two PCR rounds were run, at roughly 11 cycles each. TCRdb redid the calling of the multiplex PCR reads with MiXCR, one entry per CDR3 protein. The sample holds some 320,000 distinct CDR3 sequences, 65% seen once.

The specimen was peripheral blood. The V call is TRBV12-3 or TRBV12-4, the J call TRBJ2-2; 7 bases are shared with TRBD2. The source is a man in his forties with primary liver carcinoma and hepatitis B virus infection. The CDR3 DNA follows: TGTGCCAGCGGGGGGGGGAACATCGGGGAGCTGTTTTTT. Its protein product is CASGGGNIGELFF.